The present TCR beta chain was sequenced within a study of T-cell memory formation after mild COVID-19. Study as a whole: There were largely donor-specific TCR clusters.

This CDR3 is 13 amino acids long. V shed 6 bases and J shed 5 bases, with 11 bases lying between them. Germline-derived CDR1 and CDR2 are SNHLY and FYNNEI. Study-level points and caveats: There was a balanced CD4/CD8 profile in clones contracting day 15 to 85, and later expanders leaned CD4+. SARS-CoV-2 specificity was not confirmed for second-wave clones peaking on day 37.

Employing constant-segment primers, 5'RACE generated TCR alpha and TCR beta cDNA libraries bearing sample barcodes and UMIs. TCRdb used MiXCR to reprocess the 5' RACE reads, holding one entry per CDR3 protein. The data show roughly 100,000 distinct CDR3 sequences, over 15% seen once. This clonotype occurred many times. The antigen is undetermined. The TCR sequence derives from an adult woman who had mild COVID-19 (a few samples of this study predate the infection). Cell type and time point are not known. This rearrangement joins TRBV2 to TRBJ2-1; D possibly matches TRBD1 or TRBD2 (5 bases each). The source material was PBMCs or a T cell subset sorted from them (not recorded which). The CDR3 loop reads CASRTQGDNEQFF. DNA for the CDR3: TGTGCCAGCAGAACTCAGGGAGACAATGAGCAGTTCTTC.